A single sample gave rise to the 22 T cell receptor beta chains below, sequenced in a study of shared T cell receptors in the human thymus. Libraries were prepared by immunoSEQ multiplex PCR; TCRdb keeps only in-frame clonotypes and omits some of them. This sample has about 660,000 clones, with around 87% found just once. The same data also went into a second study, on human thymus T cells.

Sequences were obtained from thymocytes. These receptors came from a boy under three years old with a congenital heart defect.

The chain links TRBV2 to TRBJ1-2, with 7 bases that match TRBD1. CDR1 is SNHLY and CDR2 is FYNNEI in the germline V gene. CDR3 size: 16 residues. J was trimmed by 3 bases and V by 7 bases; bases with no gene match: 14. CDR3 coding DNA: TGTGCCAGCACACAGGGGAGCGGTTCAGGAGACTATGGCTACACCTTC. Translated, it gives CASTQGSGSGDYGYTF.

CDR3 bases: TGTGCCAGCAGTTACAGTGTCATGGGGGGTCGGTTCTTC. Translating it yields CASSYSVMGGRFF. The chain couples TRBV6-5 to TRBJ2-1; tentatively, D is TRBD2 (6 bases). This CDR3 contains 13 residues. CDR1 and CDR2 from the germline V gene are MNHEY and SVGAGI. The V gene lost 2 bases and the J gene lost 15 bases, with 17 bases spanning the gap.

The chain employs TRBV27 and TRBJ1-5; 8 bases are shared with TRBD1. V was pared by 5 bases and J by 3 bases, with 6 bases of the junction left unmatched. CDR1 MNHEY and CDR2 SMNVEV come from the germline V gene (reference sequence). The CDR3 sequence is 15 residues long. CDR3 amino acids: CASSPGDRSNQPQHF. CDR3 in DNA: TGTGCCAGCAGTCCGGGGGACAGGTCCAATCAGCCCCAGCATTTT.

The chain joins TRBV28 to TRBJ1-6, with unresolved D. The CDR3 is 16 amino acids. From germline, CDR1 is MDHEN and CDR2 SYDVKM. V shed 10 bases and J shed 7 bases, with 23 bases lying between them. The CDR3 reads CATRIFGRTWNSPLHF. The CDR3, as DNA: TGTGCCACCAGGATCTTTGGTCGGACTTGGAATTCACCCCTCCACTTT.

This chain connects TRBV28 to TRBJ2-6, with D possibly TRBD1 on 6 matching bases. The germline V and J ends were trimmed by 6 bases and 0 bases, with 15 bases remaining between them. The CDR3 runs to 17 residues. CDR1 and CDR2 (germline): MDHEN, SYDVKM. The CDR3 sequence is CASSSGQTHSGANVLTF. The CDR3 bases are TGTGCCAGCAGCTCCGGACAGACCCACTCTGGGGCCAACGTCCTGACTTTC.

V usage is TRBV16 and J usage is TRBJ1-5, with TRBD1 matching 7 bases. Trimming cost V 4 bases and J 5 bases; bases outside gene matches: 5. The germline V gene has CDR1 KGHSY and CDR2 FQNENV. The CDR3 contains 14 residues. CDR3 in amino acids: CASSLTGRDQPQHF. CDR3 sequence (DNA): TGTGCCAGCAGCCTGACAGGGCGCGATCAGCCCCAGCATTTT.

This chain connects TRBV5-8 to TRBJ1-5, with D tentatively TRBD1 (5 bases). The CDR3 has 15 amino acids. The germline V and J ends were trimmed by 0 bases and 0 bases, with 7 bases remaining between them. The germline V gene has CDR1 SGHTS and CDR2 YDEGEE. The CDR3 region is CASSLGQISNQPQHF. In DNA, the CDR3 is TGTGCCAGCAGCTTGGGACAGATTAGCAATCAGCCCCAGCATTTT.

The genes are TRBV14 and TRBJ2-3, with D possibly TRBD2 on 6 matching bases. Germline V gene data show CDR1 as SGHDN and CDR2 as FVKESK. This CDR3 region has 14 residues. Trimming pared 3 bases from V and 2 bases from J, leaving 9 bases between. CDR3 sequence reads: CASSHGDSTDTQYF. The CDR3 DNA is TGTGCCAGCAGCCACGGGGACTCCACAGATACGCAGTATTTT.

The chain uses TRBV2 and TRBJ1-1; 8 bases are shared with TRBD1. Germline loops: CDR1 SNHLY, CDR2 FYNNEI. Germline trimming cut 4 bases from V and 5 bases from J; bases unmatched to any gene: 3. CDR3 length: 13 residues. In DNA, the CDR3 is TGTGCCAGCAGTGTCGACAGGGGAACTGAAGCTTTCTTT. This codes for CASSVDRGTEAFF.

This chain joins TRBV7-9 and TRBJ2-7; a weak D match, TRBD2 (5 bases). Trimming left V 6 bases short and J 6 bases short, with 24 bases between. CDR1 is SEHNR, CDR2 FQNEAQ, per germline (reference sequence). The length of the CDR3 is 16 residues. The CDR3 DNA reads TGTGCCAGCAGTTCACCCCGGGCGGCTCCCGCGGGCGAGCAGTACTTC. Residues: CASSSPRAAPAGEQYF.

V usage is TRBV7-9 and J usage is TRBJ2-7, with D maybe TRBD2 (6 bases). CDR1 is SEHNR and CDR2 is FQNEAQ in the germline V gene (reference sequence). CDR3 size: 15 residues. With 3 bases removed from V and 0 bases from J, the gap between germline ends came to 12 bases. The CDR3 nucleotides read TGTGCCAGCAGCTTTGCTCGGGACTCCTCCTACGAGCAGTACTTC. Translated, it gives CASSFARDSSYEQYF.

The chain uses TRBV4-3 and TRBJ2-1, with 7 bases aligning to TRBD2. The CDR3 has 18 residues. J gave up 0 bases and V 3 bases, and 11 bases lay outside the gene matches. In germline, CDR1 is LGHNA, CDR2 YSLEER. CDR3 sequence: CASSHQRTRRSSYNEQFF. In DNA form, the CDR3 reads TGCGCCAGCAGCCATCAACGGACTAGAAGGAGCTCCTACAATGAGCAGTTCTTC.

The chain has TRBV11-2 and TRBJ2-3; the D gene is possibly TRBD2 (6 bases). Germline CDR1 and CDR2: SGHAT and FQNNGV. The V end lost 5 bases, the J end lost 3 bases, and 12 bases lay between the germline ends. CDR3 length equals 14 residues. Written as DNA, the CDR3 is TGTGCCAGCAGCCTCCGGGGGATAACAGATACGCAGTATTTT. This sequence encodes CASSLRGITDTQYF.

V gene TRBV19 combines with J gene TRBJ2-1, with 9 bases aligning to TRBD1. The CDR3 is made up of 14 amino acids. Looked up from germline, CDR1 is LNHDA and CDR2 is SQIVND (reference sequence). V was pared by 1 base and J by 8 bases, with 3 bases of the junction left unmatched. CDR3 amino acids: CASSIGTGAHEQFF. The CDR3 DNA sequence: TGTGCCAGTAGTATAGGGACAGGGGCGCATGAGCAGTTCTTC.

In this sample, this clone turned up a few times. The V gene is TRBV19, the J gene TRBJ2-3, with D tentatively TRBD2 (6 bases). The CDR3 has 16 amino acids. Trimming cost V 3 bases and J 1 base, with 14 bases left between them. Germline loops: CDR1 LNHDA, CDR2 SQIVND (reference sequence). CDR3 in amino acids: CASSIRRGHGTDTQYF. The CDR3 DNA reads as TGTGCCAGTAGTATTAGGCGGGGTCATGGCACAGATACGCAGTATTTT.

Written as DNA, the CDR3 is TGTGCCAGCAGTTTAAAGAATCGGGGATCCTATAATTCACCCCTCCACTTT. Protein: CASSLKNRGSYNSPLHF. The chain links TRBV27 to TRBJ1-6; D gene unclear. The CDR3 is made up of 17 amino acids. Per germline, CDR1 MNHEY and CDR2 SMNVEV (reference sequence). Trimming shortened V by 2 bases and J by 1 base, and 12 bases separated the two germline ends.

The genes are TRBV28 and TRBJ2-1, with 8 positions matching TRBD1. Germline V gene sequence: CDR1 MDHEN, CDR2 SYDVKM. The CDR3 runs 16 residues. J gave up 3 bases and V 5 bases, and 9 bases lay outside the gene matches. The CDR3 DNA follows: TGTGCCAGCAGTCCACGGACAGGGACTTTCTACAATGAGCAGTTCTTC. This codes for CASSPRTGTFYNEQFF.

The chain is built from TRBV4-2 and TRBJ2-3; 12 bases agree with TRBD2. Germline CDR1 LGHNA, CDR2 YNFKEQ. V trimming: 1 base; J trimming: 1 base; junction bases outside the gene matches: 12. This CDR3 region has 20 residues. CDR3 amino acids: CASSQVRFPSGGDCTDTQYF. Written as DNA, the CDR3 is TGTGCCAGCAGCCAAGTAAGGTTTCCTAGCGGGGGGGATTGCACAGATACGCAGTATTTT.

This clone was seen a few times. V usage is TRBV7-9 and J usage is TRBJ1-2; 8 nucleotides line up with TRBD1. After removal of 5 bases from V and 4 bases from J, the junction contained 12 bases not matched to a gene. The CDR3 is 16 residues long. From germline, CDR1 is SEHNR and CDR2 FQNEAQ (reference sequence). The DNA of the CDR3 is TGTGCCAGCAGCCCAGAGAAGGACAGGGATCCCTATGGCTACACCTTC. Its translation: CASSPEKDRDPYGYTF.

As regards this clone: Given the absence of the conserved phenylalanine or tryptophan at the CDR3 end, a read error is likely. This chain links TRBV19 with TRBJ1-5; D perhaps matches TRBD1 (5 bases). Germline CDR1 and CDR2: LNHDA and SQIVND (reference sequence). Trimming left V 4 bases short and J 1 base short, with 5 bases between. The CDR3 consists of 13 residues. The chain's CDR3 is CASSRDSNQPQHL. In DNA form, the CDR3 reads TGTGCCAGTAGTAGGGACAGCAATCAGCCCCAGCATCTT.

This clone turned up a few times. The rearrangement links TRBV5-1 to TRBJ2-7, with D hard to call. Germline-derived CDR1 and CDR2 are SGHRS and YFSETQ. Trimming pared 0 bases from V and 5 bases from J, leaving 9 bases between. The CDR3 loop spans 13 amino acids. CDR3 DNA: TGCGCCAGCAGCTTGGCAGGTTCCGACGAGCAGTACTTC. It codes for CASSLAGSDEQYF.

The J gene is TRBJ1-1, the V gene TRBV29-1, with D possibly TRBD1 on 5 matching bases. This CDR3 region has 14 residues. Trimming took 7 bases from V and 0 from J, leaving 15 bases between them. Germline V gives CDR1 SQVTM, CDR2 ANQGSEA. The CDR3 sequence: CSAQGNGMNTEAFF. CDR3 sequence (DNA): TGCAGCGCCCAGGGTAATGGTATGAACACTGAAGCTTTCTTT. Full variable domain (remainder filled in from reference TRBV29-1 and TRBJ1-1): SAVISQKPSRDICQRGTSLTIQCQVDSQVTMMFWYRQQPGQSLTLIATANQGSEATYESGFVIDKFPISRPNLTFSTLTVSNMSPEDSSIYLCSAQGNGMNTEAFFGQGTRLTVV.